This T cell receptor (beta chain) was sequenced for a study of blood T cell repertoires in COVID-19. Study context: Italy, Spain and the United States were the sources of the convalescent and acute COVID-19 samples.

The CDR3 runs to 16 residues. With V trimmed by 0 bases and J by 7 bases, 7 bases remained unmatched. Germline assignment: CDR1 SNHLY and CDR2 FYNNEI. Per the study methods: Cell counts per sample came from amplifying reference gene primers. Profiled with immunoSEQ multiplex PCR; TCRdb holds only in-frame clones, not every one. V and J calls and clone size follow that table, whereas D and trimming were derived from the DNA. This table holds roughly 99,000 clones, over 70% found once. The chain has TRBV2 and TRBJ2-1, with TRBD1 identical over 9 bases. Specimen: peripheral blood. This clonotype was obtained from a woman of 80 years or more with acute or convalescent COVID-19. CDR3: CASSEATGTGKNEQFF. The CDR3 DNA is TGTGCCAGCAGTGAAGCTACCGGGACAGGGAAGAATGAGCAGTTCTTC.